This TCR beta chain was identified during a study of cytomegalovirus exposure and HLA in healthy donors. The study ran its PCR with 60 Vbeta and 13 Jbeta primers. Some clones are missing from TCRdb's copy, which holds only in-frame ones; the method was immunoSEQ multiplex PCR. This sample has 60,000 to 75,000 clones, with 85% found just once. The CDR3 runs 14 residues. With V trimmed by 4 bases and J by 8 bases, 5 bases remained unmatched. The V gene's germline CDR1 is MNHEY and CDR2 SMNVEV (reference sequence). The TCR was taken from a female donor in good health and CMV-seronegative. The V call is TRBV27, the J call TRBJ2-1, with 10 bases fitting TRBD2. Sequenced input: PBMCs. The CDR3 reads CASSSSGSRDEQFF. The CDR3 DNA is TGTGCCAGCAGTTCTAGCGGGAGTAGGGATGAGCAGTTCTTC.